This T cell receptor beta chain was sequenced for a study of shared clonotypes between healthy human individuals. The CDR3 spans 15 residues. The V and J ends lost 5 bases and 10 bases, in that order; junction bases with no gene match: 9. Germline CDR1 and CDR2: MNHEY and SMNVEV (reference sequence). In its sample, this clone was seen a few times. Profiled with immunoSEQ multiplex PCR; TCRdb holds only in-frame clones, not every one. The sample comprises some 1,400,000 clones, approximately 97% of which are singletons, and about 1.2% rests with the top ten. The chain links TRBV27 to TRBJ2-1; the match to TRBD2 covers 12 bases. The sequenced sample consisted of naive CD4+ T cells sorted from blood. As for subset: CD45RA+ positively selected. This sequence was found in a man aged 25 to 45 in good health. CDR3 loop: CASSGSSGRAGEQFF. The DNA for the CDR3 is TGTGCCAGCAGTGGGTCTAGCGGGAGGGCCGGGGAGCAGTTCTTC.